The source of this TCR beta chain is a study of T cells in Graves' hyperthyroidism and ophthalmopathy. Whole-study results and caveats: Blood also carried most thyroid clonotypes expanded above 0.001. The model identified upcoming ophthalmopathy a median approximately 6.5 months ahead of onset.

This clonotype has a count of ten or more. Its antigen is not known. The CDR3 covers 15 residues. V was trimmed by 4 bases and J by 1 base, leaving 14 bases between them. CDR1 SGHRS and CDR2 YFSETQ come from the germline V gene. Each ophthalmopathy patient scored at least 3 on the Clinical Activity Score and at least 4 on NOSPECS grade, with duration under 3 months. Template material for amplifying TCR beta CDR3 regions consisted of RNA transcripts. Researchers ran a first-round RT-PCR on the TCR CDR3 using the HTBI primer set. TCRdb itself ran the multiplex PCR reads through MiXCR, one entry per CDR3 protein. The sample contains roughly 350,000 distinct CDR3 sequences, more than 14% of which appear only once.

The origin of this receptor is a woman under 40 with Graves' ophthalmopathy. Sequencing was performed on blood. V gene TRBV5-1 combines with J gene TRBJ1-1; perhaps TRBD1 as D (6 bases). The CDR3 here is CASSETGLGNTEAFF. CDR3 in DNA: TGCGCCAGCAGCGAGACAGGTCTGGGGAACACTGAAGCTTTCTTT.